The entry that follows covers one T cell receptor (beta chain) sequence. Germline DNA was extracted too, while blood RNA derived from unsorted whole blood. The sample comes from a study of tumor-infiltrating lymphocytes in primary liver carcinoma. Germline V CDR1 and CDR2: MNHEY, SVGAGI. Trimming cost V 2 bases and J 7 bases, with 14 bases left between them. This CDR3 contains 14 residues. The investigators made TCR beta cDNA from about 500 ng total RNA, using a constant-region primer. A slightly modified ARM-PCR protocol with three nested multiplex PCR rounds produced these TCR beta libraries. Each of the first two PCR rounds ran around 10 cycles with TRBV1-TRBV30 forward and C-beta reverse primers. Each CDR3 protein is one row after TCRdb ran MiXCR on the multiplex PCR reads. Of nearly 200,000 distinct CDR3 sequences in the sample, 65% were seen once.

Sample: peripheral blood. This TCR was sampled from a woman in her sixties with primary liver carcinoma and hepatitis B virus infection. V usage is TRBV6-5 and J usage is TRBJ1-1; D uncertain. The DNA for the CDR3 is TGTGCCAGCAGTTACCACGGCATCGAGGTTGAAGCTTTCTTT. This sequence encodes CASSYHGIEVEAFF.